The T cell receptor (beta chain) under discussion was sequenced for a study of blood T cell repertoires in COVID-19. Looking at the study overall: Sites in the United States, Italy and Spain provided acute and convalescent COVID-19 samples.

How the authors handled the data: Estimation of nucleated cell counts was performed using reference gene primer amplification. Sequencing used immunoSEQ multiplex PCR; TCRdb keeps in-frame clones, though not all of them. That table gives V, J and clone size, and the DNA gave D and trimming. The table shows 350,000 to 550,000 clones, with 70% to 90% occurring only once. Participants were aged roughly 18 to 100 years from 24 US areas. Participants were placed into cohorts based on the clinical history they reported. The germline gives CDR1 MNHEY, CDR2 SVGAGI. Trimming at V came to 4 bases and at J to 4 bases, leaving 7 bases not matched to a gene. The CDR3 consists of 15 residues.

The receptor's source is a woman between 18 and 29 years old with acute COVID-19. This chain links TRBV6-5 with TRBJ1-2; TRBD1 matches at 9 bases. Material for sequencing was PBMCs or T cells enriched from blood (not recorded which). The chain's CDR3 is CASSLSGTGTYGYTF. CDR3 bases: TGTGCCAGCAGTTTGTCCGGGACAGGGACCTATGGCTACACCTTC.